The 25 T cell receptor beta chains reported below all come from one sample, sequenced in a study of cytomegalovirus exposure and HLA in healthy donors. TCRdb keeps only in-frame clones here, not all; method: immunoSEQ multiplex PCR. The data contain more than 150,000 clones, approximately 80% of them singletons. Material for sequencing was PBMCs. The receptors originated from a man aged 18 to 35 in good health and CMV-seropositive.

This clone was picked up a small number of times. V usage is TRBV5-6 and J usage is TRBJ2-1; 11 nucleotides line up with TRBD2. CDR3 size: 15 residues. V lost 1 base, J lost 7 bases, and 4 bases stayed unmatched. Germline CDR1 and CDR2: SGHDT and YYEEEE. The CDR3 nucleotides read TGTGCCAGCAGCTTGTTGACTAGCGGGATTAATGAGCAGTTCTTC. As protein: CASSLLTSGINEQFF.

This chain connects TRBV6-6 to TRBJ2-5, with a weak D call TRBD2 (6 bases). The CDR3 is 15 residues long. Germline CDR1 and CDR2: MNHNY and SVGAGI (reference sequence). V lost 5 bases, J lost 2 bases, and 15 bases lay in between. The CDR3 region has the DNA TGTGCCAGCAGTCCCATCGGGGGAGCTCAAGAGACCCAGTACTTC. Translated, it gives CASSPIGGAQETQYF.

This chain joins TRBV2 and TRBJ2-7; 7 bases align to TRBD2. The germline V gene encodes CDR1 SNHLY and CDR2 FYNNEI. V trimming: 8 bases; J trimming: 0 bases; junction bases outside the gene matches: 7. The CDR3 loop spans 14 amino acids. DNA for the CDR3: TGTGCCAGCCGCGGGGAGCGGGACTCCTACGAGCAGTACTTC. Translated: CASRGERDSYEQYF.

The CDR3 nucleotides are TGTGCCAGCAGCTTAGATGGCGGGAGGCGGGGGGAGACCCAGTACTTC. Its translation: CASSLDGGRRGETQYF. The V and J genes are TRBV7-2 and TRBJ2-5; TRBD2 matches at 8 bases. V shed 1 base, J shed 5 bases, and the junction held 9 bases outside the gene matches. Per the germline V gene, CDR1 is SGHTA and CDR2 is FQGNSA. CDR3 length equals 16 residues.

This clone was detected a few times. The chain joins TRBV4-3 to TRBJ2-7; 10 nucleotides line up with TRBD1. The germline gives CDR1 LGHNA, CDR2 YSLEER. With 3 bases clipped from V and 6 bases from J, the junction kept 8 bases outside the gene matches. The CDR3 length is 15 residues. The CDR3 loop is CASSQGTGEPSEQYF. Here the CDR3 DNA reads TGCGCCAGCAGCCAGGGGACAGGGGAGCCCTCCGAGCAGTACTTC.

The chain has TRBV19 and TRBJ2-4; possibly TRBD2 for D (6 bases). The V and J ends lost 3 bases and 0 bases respectively, with 12 bases between them. The length of the CDR3 is 16 residues. Germline assignment: CDR1 LNHDA and CDR2 SQIVND (reference sequence). The CDR3 sequence: CASSISRGLAKNIQYF. In nucleotides, the CDR3 is TGTGCCAGTAGTATCTCGCGGGGACTAGCCAAAAACATTCAGTACTTC.

CDR3: CASSPTPRDRGNEQYF. The CDR3 DNA is TGTGCCAGCTCACCGACACCGCGGGACAGGGGAAACGAGCAGTACTTC. V usage is TRBV18 and J usage is TRBJ2-7, with TRBD1 matching over 10 bases. V was pared by 3 bases and J by 5 bases, with 10 bases of the junction left unmatched. CDR1 is KGHSH, CDR2 LQKENI, per germline. This CDR3 region has 16 residues.

CDR3 nucleotides: TGTGCCAGCAGTACGGGACTAGCGGGAGGGGATACGCAGTATTTT. It encodes CASSTGLAGGDTQYF. The chain employs TRBV6-5 and TRBJ2-3; 16 bases agree with TRBD2. The CDR3 has 15 amino acids. V gave up 5 bases and J gave up 6 bases; unmatched junction bases: 2. Germline V lookup: CDR1 MNHEY, CDR2 SVGAGI.

The rearrangement uses TRBV2 and TRBJ1-4; D remains unclear. Trimming removed 4 bases at V and 8 bases at J, with 11 bases between. Germline V gene sequence: CDR1 SNHLY, CDR2 FYNNEI. This CDR3 is built from 13 residues. CDR3 DNA sequence: TGTGCCAGCAGTGGATCGGGAGGGGAAAAACTGTTTTTT. Its protein is CASSGSGGEKLFF.

A single count supports this clone. The J gene is TRBJ2-7, the V gene TRBV29-1, with 8 positions matching TRBD2. The CDR3 spans 13 residues. V gave up 6 bases and J gave up 7 bases; unmatched junction bases: 11. Germline lookup yields CDR1 SQVTM and CDR2 ANQGSEA. CDR3 amino acids: CSVAGGRLGEQYF. As DNA, the CDR3 is TGCAGCGTCGCTGGCGGGAGGTTAGGGGAGCAGTACTTC.

V usage is TRBV7-3 and J usage is TRBJ2-2; 10 nucleotides align to TRBD1. Germline-derived CDR1 and CDR2 are SGHTA and FQGTGA. The CDR3 extends over 15 amino acids. V trimming: 5 bases; J trimming: 4 bases; junction bases outside the gene matches: 4. The CDR3 loop is CASSRWTGGTGELFF. In DNA form, the CDR3 reads TGTGCCAGCAGCCGATGGACAGGGGGCACCGGGGAGCTGTTTTTT.

V usage is TRBV4-3 and J usage is TRBJ2-6; D not resolved. The CDR3 totals 16 residues. Trimming stripped 0 bases from V and 0 bases from J, with 6 bases between. The V gene's germline CDR1 is LGHNA and CDR2 YSLEER. This chain's CDR3 is CASSQEVGSGANVLTF. CDR3 coding DNA: TGCGCCAGCAGCCAAGAGGTCGGCTCTGGGGCCAACGTCCTGACTTTC.

V is TRBV27 and J is TRBJ2-1, with 15 bases aligning to TRBD2. This CDR3 has 16 amino acids. V lost 5 bases, J lost 8 bases, and 7 bases stayed unmatched. CDR1 is MNHEY and CDR2 is SMNVEV in the germline V gene (reference sequence). This chain's CDR3 is CASSRRTSGRADEQFF. The CDR3 coding sequence is TGTGCCAGCAGTCGACGGACTAGCGGGAGGGCGGATGAGCAGTTCTTC.

This clone was seen only once. The rearrangement links TRBV6-1 to TRBJ1-5; no reliable D call. This CDR3 spans 14 amino acids. In germline, CDR1 is MNHNS, CDR2 SASEGT. Trimming removed 7 bases at V and 7 bases at J, with 17 bases between. Here the CDR3 reads CASTLGPTRQPQHF. The CDR3 bases are TGTGCCAGCACCCTAGGTCCCACGAGGCAGCCCCAGCATTTT.

The chain joins TRBV7-2 to TRBJ1-1; D unclear. V lost 1 base and J lost 0, with 15 bases in between. The germline CDR1 and CDR2 sequences are SGHTA and FQGNSA. The CDR3 totals 17 residues. The CDR3 DNA follows: TGTGCCAGCAGCTTAGTCTATTTTAAGAAAATGAACACTGAAGCTTTCTTT. Translating gives CASSLVYFKKMNTEAFF. Full variable domain (outside the CDR3, taken from reference TRBV7-2 and TRBJ1-1): GAGVSQSPSNKVTEKGKDVELRCDPISGHTALYWYRQSLGQGLEFLIYFQGNSAPDKSGLPSDRFSAERTGGSVSTLTIQRTQQEDSAVYLCASSLVYFKKMNTEAFFGQGTRLTVV.

The chain couples TRBV7-9 to TRBJ2-1, with D maybe TRBD1 (5 bases). Germline CDR1 and CDR2: SEHNR and FQNEAQ (reference sequence). The CDR3 covers 15 residues. Trimming shortened V by 3 bases and J by 4 bases, and 13 bases separated the two germline ends. CDR3 coding DNA: TGTGCCAGCAGCTTTCTATTCCAGGGTTACAATGAGCAGTTCTTC. Its translation: CASSFLFQGYNEQFF.

The genes are TRBV29-1 and TRBJ2-1; tentative D call: TRBD2 (5 bases). Germline CDR1 and CDR2: SQVTM and ANQGSEA. V gave up 8 bases and J gave up 0 bases, with 14 bases separating them. The CDR3 spans 14 residues. The CDR3 here is CSPLAMSSYNEQFF. In nucleotides, the CDR3 is TGCAGCCCCTTAGCGATGAGCTCCTACAATGAGCAGTTCTTC.

The DNA of the CDR3 is TGTGCCATCAGTGTAGCAGATGGAGAGACCCAGTACTTC. Translating gives CAISVADGETQYF. J is TRBJ2-5 and V is TRBV10-3, with D hard to call. Germline CDR1 reads ENHRY; CDR2 reads SYGVKD. This CDR3 has 13 amino acids. V lost 4 bases to trimming and J lost 4 bases, with 10 bases between them.

The V gene is TRBV27, the J gene TRBJ2-1; D is ambiguous. The CDR3 has 13 residues. Germline CDR1 is MNHEY and CDR2 is SMNVEV (reference sequence). Trimming took off 5 bases at V and 2 bases at J, with 7 bases between the two ends. The CDR3 loop reads CASSRNTYNEQFF. The CDR3, as DNA: TGTGCCAGCAGTCGAAACACCTACAATGAGCAGTTCTTC.

This rearrangement joins TRBV5-1 to TRBJ2-7; TRBD2 agrees at 8 bases. V lost 5 bases and J lost 0; bases outside the gene matches: 4. CDR3 length: 14 amino acids. CDR1 is SGHRS and CDR2 is YFSETQ in the germline V gene. Written as DNA, the CDR3 is TGCGCCAGCAGAACTAGCGGTAGCTCCTACGAGCAGTACTTC. Its translation is CASRTSGSSYEQYF.

The rearrangement joins TRBV9 to TRBJ2-4; 12 bases match TRBD1. This CDR3 has 18 residues. The V gene's germline CDR1 is SGDLS and CDR2 YYNGEE. After removal of 0 bases from V and 6 bases from J, the junction contained 10 bases not matched to a gene. The chain's CDR3 is CASSVGGGTGGDGNIQYF. For the CDR3, the DNA is TGTGCCAGCAGCGTAGGGGGTGGGACAGGGGGCGACGGAAACATTCAGTACTTC. Together with reference TRBV9 and TRBJ2-4, the CDR3 gives the full variable domain: DSGVTQTPKHLITATGQRVTLRCSPRSGDLSVYWYQQSLDQGLQFLIQYYNGEERAKGNILERFSAQQFPDLHSELNLSSLELGDSALYFCASSVGGGTGGDGNIQYFGAGTRLSVL.

J is TRBJ2-5 and V is TRBV6-5, with a weak D call TRBD2 (6 bases). This CDR3 spans 14 amino acids. Germline CDR1 MNHEY, CDR2 SVGAGI. Deletions cut 6 bases from V and 5 bases from J, with 16 bases between. The CDR3 sequence is CASRRGALSETQYF. The CDR3 bases are TGTGCCAGCAGACGCGGGGCGTTATCCGAGACCCAGTACTTC.

The chain has TRBV27 and TRBJ2-5; D not certain. Trimming cost V 5 bases and J 1 base, with 11 bases left between them. The CDR3 loop spans 14 amino acids. Germline loops: CDR1 MNHEY, CDR2 SMNVEV (reference sequence). The CDR3 region has the DNA TGTGCCAGCAGTCCCCCGGGTCGCCAAGAGACCCAGTACTTC. This sequence encodes CASSPPGRQETQYF.

The chain is built from TRBV7-2 and TRBJ2-7; 12 bases agree with TRBD2. With V trimmed by 5 bases and J by 4 bases, 9 bases remained unmatched. The V gene's germline CDR1 is SGHTA and CDR2 FQGNSA. The CDR3 totals 16 residues. The CDR3 DNA is TGTGCCAGCAGCCTGGCTAGCGGGAGGGGATTTTACGAGCAGTACTTC. Its translation is CASSLASGRGFYEQYF.

The chain couples TRBV4-2 to TRBJ2-7; D is possibly TRBD2 (6 bases). CDR3 length: 14 residues. Trimming removed 1 base at V and 0 bases at J, with 7 bases between. Germline V gene data show CDR1 as LGHNA and CDR2 as YNFKEQ. CDR3 bases: TGTGCCAGCAGCCAAGGGGACTCCTCCTACGAGCAGTACTTC. Translation gives CASSQGDSSYEQYF.